This TCR beta chain was captured in a study of circulating tumor DNA in untreated peripheral T-cell lymphoma. The CDR3 runs to 16 residues. The protocol was immunoSEQ multiplex PCR, while the TCRdb copy is restricted to in-frame clones and leaves out a portion. Of 8,800 or so clones listed, about 82% are singletons. In regard to this clone: Its antigen is unidentified.

The tumor tissue sample was taken at baseline before any treatment. Study findings and constraints: Tumor-specific clonotypes were found in around three quarters of patients.

The sequenced sample consisted of tumor tissue. J is TRBJ1-3 and V is TRBV1; the table's TRBD1 call for D was not verified on the DNA. TRBV1 has pseudogene status. The TCR comes from a human donor with peripheral T-cell lymphoma. The CDR3 region has the DNA TGCGCCAGCAGCCAAGTGACAGGGTATCCTGGAAACACCATATATTTT. Translating gives CASSQVTGYPGNTIYF.